The 13 T cell receptor beta chains given below trace back to one sample, sequenced in a study of T cells in women clearing cervical HPV infection (dated by TCRdb to the late 2010s). The method was the immunoSEQ multiplex PCR assay. The table was pulled from immuneACCESS by TCRdb, which kept in-frame rearrangements only. Such tables lose some clones; where checked, under half of the loss comes from unresolved V genes, and the rest has no known cause. In this sample's table one finds tens of thousands of clones. The biggest ten clones account for approximately 22% of the sample. The sample taken for sequencing was blood buffy coat. All receptors derive from a woman between 18 and 70 years old with a cervical HPV16 infection that either progressed to CIN3+ or cleared (not recorded which).

With respect to this clone: Read coverage stops 3 residues before the CDR3 terminus; the germline J gene supplies the remainder. The chain couples TRBV19 to TRBJ2-1; D is undetermined. Germline V gene lookup returns CDR1 LNHDA and CDR2 SQIVND (reference sequence). Trimming pared 8 bases from V and 0 bases from J, leaving 14 bases between. The CDR3 is 15 residues long. The sequenced part of the CDR3 DNA is TGTGCCAGTGCCCGATCAGAAGGCTCCTACAATGAG. This codes for CASARSEGSYNE. The CDR3 as a whole reads CASARSEGSYNEQFF.

Regarding this clone: The CDR3 end is not reached by the read, which stops 3 residues before it; the germline J gene fills it in. V gene TRBV20-1 combines with J gene TRBJ2-4; TRBD2 aligns across 10 bases. Germline V gene data show CDR1 as DFQATT and CDR2 as SNEGSKA (reference sequence). The V and J ends lost 3 bases and 9 bases, in that order; junction bases with no gene match: 11. The CDR3 has 15 amino acids. The covered CDR3 bases are TGCAGTGCTAGGAGTCTAGCGGGAGAGGAGGGCATT. Protein: CSARSLAGEEGI. The CDR3 in its entirety is CSARSLAGEEGIQYF.

With respect to this clone: The CDR3 goes on 3 residues after the read ends, and that part is filled in from the germline J gene. This rearrangement joins TRBV30 to TRBJ1-2; 8 nucleotides agree with TRBD1. V lost 5 bases and J lost 3; bases outside the gene matches: 5. Germline V gene data show CDR1 as GTSNPN and CDR2 as SVGIG (reference sequence). The CDR3 runs 13 residues. CDR3 bases read: TGTGCCTGGCGGACGGGACAGGACTATGGC. Amino acids: CAWRTGQDYG. The full CDR3 protein reads CAWRTGQDYGYTF.

Concerning this clone itself: The read ends 3 residues shy of where the CDR3 ends; the end is completed using the germline J gene. V gene TRBV18 combines with J gene TRBJ1-1; D possibly corresponds to TRBD1 (6 bases). The CDR3 extends over 16 amino acids. Trimming cost V 1 base and J 1 base, with 13 bases left between them. Per germline, CDR1 KGHSH and CDR2 LQKENI. CDR3 sequence: CASSPQGRQANTEAFF. Incomplete CDR3 DNA: TGTGCCAGCTCACCACAAGGGCGACAGGCGAACACTGAA.

About this clone itself: Sequencing ends 3 residues short of the CDR3 end; the germline J gene provides the rest. The chain has TRBV11-2 and TRBJ2-7, with 9 bases identical to TRBD1. CDR1 and CDR2 (germline): SGHAT, FQNNGV. This CDR3 region has 15 residues. V lost 5 bases to trimming and J lost 2 bases; unmatched junction nucleotides: 7. The sequenced part of the CDR3 DNA is TGTGCCAGCAGCAAAGCCGGGACAGGGACCTACGAG. This sequence encodes CASSKAGTGTYE. The full CDR3 protein is CASSKAGTGTYEQYF.

Comments on this clone: The read falls 3 residues short of the CDR3 end, and the missing part is taken from the germline J gene. V gene TRBV20-1 combines with J gene TRBJ2-3; 9 bases map to TRBD2. This CDR3 spans 15 amino acids. V lost 0 bases to trimming and J lost 3 bases; unmatched junction nucleotides: 4. CDR1 is DFQATT, CDR2 SNEGSKA, per germline (reference sequence). The CDR3 is CSAREGTSSTDTQYF. The sequenced part of the CDR3 DNA is TGCAGTGCTAGAGAAGGGACTAGCAGTACAGATACG.

For this clone: The read halts 3 residues ahead of the CDR3 end, with the missing end drawn from the germline J gene. The genes are TRBV9 and TRBJ1-1; D not certain. V lost 0 bases and J lost 5, with 8 bases in between. Germline-derived CDR1 and CDR2 are SGDLS and YYNGEE. The CDR3 totals 13 residues. The CDR3 reads CASSVDSSTEAFF. The covered CDR3 bases are TGTGCCAGCAGCGTAGACAGTTCAACTGAA.

Remarks on this clone: From the germline J gene comes the end of the CDR3, since the read stops 3 residues before it. The J gene is TRBJ2-3, the V gene TRBV7-9; D unresolved. There are 13 residues in the CDR3. Germline CDR1 and CDR2: SEHNR and FQNEAQ (reference sequence). CDR3 region: CASSQREAATQYF. The covered CDR3 bases are TGTGCCAGCAGCCAGCGAGAGGCGGCGACG.

As concerns this clone: The CDR3 end is not reached by the read, which stops 3 residues before it; the germline J gene fills it in. The chain recombines TRBV5-1 with TRBJ1-2; D might be TRBD1 (5 bases). The V gene's germline CDR1 is SGHRS and CDR2 YFSETQ. The V end was cut by 4 bases, the J end by 7 bases, with 20 bases between. This CDR3 has 15 amino acids. The CDR3 loop reads CASSLDVGDSIGYTF. The DNA read from the CDR3 is TGCGCCAGCAGCCTGGATGTGGGGGACTCTATTGGC.

As regards this clone: With the read ending 3 residues before the CDR3 end, the germline J gene is used to fill in that end. The J gene is TRBJ1-2, the V gene TRBV19, with TRBD1 identical over 12 bases. The CDR3 covers 15 residues. CDR1 LNHDA and CDR2 SQIVND come from the germline V gene (reference sequence). This CDR3 reads CASSIGDRGRDDYTF. The covered CDR3 bases are TGTGCCAGTAGTATAGGGGACAGGGGGCGCGACGAC. Full variable domain (rest looked up from reference TRBV19 and TRBJ1-2): DGGITQSPKYLFRKEGQNVTLSCEQNLNHDAMYWYRQDPGQGLRLIYYSQIVNDFQKGDIAEGYSVSREKKESFPLTVTSAQKNPTAFYLCASSIGDRGRDDYTFGSGTRLTVV.

Concerning this clone: The read halts 3 residues ahead of the CDR3 end, with the missing end drawn from the germline J gene. This rearrangement joins TRBV30 to TRBJ1-4; TRBD1 might be the D (6 bases). The V end lost 6 bases, the J end lost 4 bases, and 21 bases lay between the germline ends. The CDR3 is made up of 16 amino acids. From germline, CDR1 is GTSNPN and CDR2 SVGIG (reference sequence). The DNA read from the CDR3 is TGTGCCTGCAGAAAACAGGGTTTCGGCGATAATGAAAAA. Amino acids: CACRKQGFGDNEK. In full, the CDR3 is CACRKQGFGDNEKLFF.

CDR3 sequence reads: CSARPGQKNIQYF. Partial CDR3 DNA: TGCAGTGCTAGACCGGGACAGAAAAACATT. The chain is built from TRBV20-1 and TRBJ2-4; 7 bases match TRBD1. The CDR3 end lies 3 residues beyond the end of the read and is filled in from the germline J gene. With 2 bases clipped from V and 4 bases from J, the junction kept 2 bases outside the gene matches. The CDR3 is 13 residues long. CDR1 is DFQATT, CDR2 SNEGSKA, per germline (reference sequence).

About this clone: The CDR3 goes on 3 residues after the read ends, and that part is filled in from the germline J gene. The J gene is TRBJ2-7, the V gene TRBV19; 7 bases match TRBD2. The CDR3 has 15 residues. Germline CDR1 is LNHDA and CDR2 is SQIVND (reference sequence). Germline trimming cut 10 bases from V and 1 base from J; bases unmatched to any gene: 13. The DNA read from the CDR3 is TGTGCCACCCGGTCGGCGGGGGAGAAATCCTACGAG. This gives the protein CATRSAGEKSYE. The full CDR3 is CATRSAGEKSYEQYF.